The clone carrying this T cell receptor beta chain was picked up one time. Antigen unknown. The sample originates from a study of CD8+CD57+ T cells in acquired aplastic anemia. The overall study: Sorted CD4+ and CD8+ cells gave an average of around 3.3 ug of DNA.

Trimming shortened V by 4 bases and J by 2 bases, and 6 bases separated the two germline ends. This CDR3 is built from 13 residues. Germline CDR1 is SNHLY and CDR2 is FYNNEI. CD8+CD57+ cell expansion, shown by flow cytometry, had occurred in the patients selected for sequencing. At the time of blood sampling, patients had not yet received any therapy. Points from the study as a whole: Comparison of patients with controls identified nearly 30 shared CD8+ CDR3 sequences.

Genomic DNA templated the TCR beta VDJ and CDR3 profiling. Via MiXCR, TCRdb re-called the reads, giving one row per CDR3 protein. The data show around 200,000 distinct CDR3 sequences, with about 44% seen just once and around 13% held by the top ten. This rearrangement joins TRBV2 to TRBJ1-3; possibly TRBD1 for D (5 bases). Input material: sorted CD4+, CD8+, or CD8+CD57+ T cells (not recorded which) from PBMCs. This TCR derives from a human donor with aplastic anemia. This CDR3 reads CASSVQAGNTIYF. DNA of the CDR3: TGTGCCAGCAGTGTACAGGCTGGAAACACCATATATTTT.